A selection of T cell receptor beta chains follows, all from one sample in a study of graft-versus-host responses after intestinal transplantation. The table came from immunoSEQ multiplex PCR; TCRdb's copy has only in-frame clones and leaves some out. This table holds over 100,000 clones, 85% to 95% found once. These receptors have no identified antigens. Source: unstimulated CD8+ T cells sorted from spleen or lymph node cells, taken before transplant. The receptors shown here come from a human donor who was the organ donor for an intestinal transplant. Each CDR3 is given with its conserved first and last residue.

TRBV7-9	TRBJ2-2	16	CASSLFRQSNTGELFF
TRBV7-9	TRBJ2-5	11	CASSGRETQYF
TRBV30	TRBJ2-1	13	CAWSGGSETEQFF
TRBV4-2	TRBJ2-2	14	CASSQELLTGELFF
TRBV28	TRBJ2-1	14	CASWDGTDYNEQFF
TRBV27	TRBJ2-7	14	CASSLSGRAYEQYF
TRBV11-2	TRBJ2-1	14	CASSSPQLAGLQFF
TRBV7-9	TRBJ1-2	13	CASSTGGSNGYTF
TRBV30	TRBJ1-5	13	CAWSVTQNQPQHF
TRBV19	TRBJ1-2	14	CASSIASEGHGYTF
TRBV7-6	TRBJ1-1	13	CASSTTRSTEAFF
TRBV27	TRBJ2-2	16	CASSLLAGVGTGELFF
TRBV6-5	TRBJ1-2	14	CASSYDRNLYGYTF
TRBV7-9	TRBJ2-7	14	CASSAGTGTYEQYF
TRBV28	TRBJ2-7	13	CASRRGEAYEQYF
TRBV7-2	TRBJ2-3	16	CASSSGLAGGTDTQYF
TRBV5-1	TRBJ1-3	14	CASSLVGTGNTIYF
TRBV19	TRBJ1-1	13	CASSISGGGGAFF
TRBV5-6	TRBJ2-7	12	CASSQGTGEQYF
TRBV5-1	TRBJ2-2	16	CASSLFLRGYGRELFF
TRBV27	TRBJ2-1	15	CASRNPGQGYNEQFF
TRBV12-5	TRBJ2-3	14	CASGPTGYTDTQYF
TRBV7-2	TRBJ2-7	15	CASSPWTSGSYEQYF
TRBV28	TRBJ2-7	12	CASNQGAYEQYF
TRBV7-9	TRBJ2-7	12	CASTPGTYEQYF
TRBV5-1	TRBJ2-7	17	CASSLADLGVRFYEQYF
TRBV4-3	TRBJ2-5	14	CASSQDQEEETQYF
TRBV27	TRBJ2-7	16	CASSLRGLAGAYEQYF
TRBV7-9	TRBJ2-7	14	CASSPSGPAYEQYF